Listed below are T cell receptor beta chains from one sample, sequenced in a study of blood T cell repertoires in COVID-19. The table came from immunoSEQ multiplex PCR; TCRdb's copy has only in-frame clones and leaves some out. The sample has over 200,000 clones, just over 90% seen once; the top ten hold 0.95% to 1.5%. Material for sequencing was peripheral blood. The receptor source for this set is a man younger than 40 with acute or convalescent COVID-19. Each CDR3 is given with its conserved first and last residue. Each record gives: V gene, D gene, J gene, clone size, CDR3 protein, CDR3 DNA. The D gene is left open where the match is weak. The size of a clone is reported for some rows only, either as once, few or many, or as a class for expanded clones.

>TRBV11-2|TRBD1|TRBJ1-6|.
CASSLDPGQDSPLHF
TGTGCCAGCAGCTTAGATCCCGGACAGGATTCACCCCTCCACTTT
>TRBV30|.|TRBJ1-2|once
CAWSWSGAYGYTF
TGTGCCTGGAGTTGGTCGGGAGCTTATGGCTACACCTTC
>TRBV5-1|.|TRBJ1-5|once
CASSLSGGNQPQHF
TGCGCCAGCAGCTTGTCAGGGGGCAATCAGCCCCAGCATTTT
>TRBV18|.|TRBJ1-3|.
CASSLSTGGSGNTIYF
TGTGCCAGCTCACTTTCGACGGGGGGCTCTGGAAACACCATATATTTT
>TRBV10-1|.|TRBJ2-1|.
CASSEGRERFNEQFF
TGCGCCAGCAGTGAGGGACGGGAGAGGTTCAATGAGCAGTTCTTC
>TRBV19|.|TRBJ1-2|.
CASSIVDSYYGFTF
TGTGCCAGTAGTATAGTGGACAGTTATTATGGCTTCACCTTC
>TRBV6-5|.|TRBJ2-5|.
CASTSTPQETQYF
TGTGCCAGCACTTCTACCCCCCAAGAGACCCAGTACTTC
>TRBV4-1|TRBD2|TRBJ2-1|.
CASSQDTSGRRDEQFF
TGCGCCAGCAGCCAAGATACTAGCGGGAGACGTGATGAGCAGTTCTTC
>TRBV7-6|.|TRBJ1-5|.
CASSLEPGRFGQPQHF
TGTGCCAGCAGCTTAGAACCAGGGAGGTTTGGTCAGCCCCAGCATTTT
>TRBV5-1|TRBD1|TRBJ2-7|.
CASSVQGSESYEQYF
TGCGCCAGCAGCGTACAGGGGAGCGAATCCTACGAGCAGTACTTC
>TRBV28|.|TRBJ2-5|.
CASSSPVVEETQYF
TGTGCCAGCAGTTCACCGGTTGTGGAAGAGACCCAGTACTTC
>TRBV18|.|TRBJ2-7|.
CASSPGTTGEQYF
TGTGCCAGCTCTCCCGGGACAACTGGCGAGCAGTACTTC
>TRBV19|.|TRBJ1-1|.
CASSISTGGNTEAFF
TGTGCCAGTAGTATTAGTACGGGGGGGAACACTGAAGCTTTCTTT
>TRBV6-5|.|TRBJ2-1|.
CASSFSLMGGNEQFF
TGTGCCAGCAGTTTCTCTCTAATGGGGGGCAATGAGCAGTTCTTC
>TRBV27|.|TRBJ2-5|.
CASSKITGQETQYF
TGTGCCAGCAGTAAGATAACAGGCCAAGAGACCCAGTACTTC
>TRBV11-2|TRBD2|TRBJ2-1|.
CASSWAVGGAGNEQFF
TGTGCCAGCAGCTGGGCTGTCGGGGGGGCAGGGAATGAGCAGTTCTTC
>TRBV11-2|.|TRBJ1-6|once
CASNLRAGGSSYNSPLHF
TGTGCCAGCAACCTCCGGGCAGGAGGGTCCTCCTATAATTCACCCCTCCACTTT
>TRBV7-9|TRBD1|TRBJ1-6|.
CASSWGQVYSPLHF
TGTGCCAGCAGCTGGGGACAGGTATATTCACCCCTCCACTTT
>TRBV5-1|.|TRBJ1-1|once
CASRQTGLITEAFF
TGCGCCAGCAGGCAAACAGGGTTGATCACTGAAGCTTTCTTT
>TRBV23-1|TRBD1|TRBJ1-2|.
CASSQGRDRLTSIRGYTF
TGCGCCAGCAGTCAGGGCCGGGACAGGCTCACCTCTATACGTGGCTACACCTTC
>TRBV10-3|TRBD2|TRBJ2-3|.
CAISGVIAGGPGDTQYF
TGTGCCATCAGTGGAGTCATAGCGGGAGGGCCGGGGGATACGCAGTATTTT
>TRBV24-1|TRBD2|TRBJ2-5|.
CATSPGLAGQETQYF
TGTGCCACCAGTCCGGGACTAGCGGGGCAAGAGACCCAGTACTTC
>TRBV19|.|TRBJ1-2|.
CASEAGKYGYTF
TGTGCCAGTGAGGCGGGGAAGTACGGCTACACCTTC
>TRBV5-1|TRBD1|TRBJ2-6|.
CASSSTGTGAAGANVLTF
TGCGCCAGCAGCTCAACCGGGACAGGGGCTGCTGGGGCCAACGTCCTGACTTTC
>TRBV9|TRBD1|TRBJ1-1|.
CASSVARTGRTEAFF
TGTGCCAGCAGCGTAGCCCGGACAGGGAGGACTGAAGCTTTCTTT
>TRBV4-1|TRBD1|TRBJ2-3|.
CASSQALTGGIGHTQYF
TGCGCCAGCAGCCAGGCTCTGACAGGGGGCATCGGACATACGCAGTATTTT
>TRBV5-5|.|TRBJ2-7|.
CASSNDFTAYEQYF
TGTGCCAGCAGCAACGATTTCACGGCCTACGAGCAGTACTTC
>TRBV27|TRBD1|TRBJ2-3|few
CASSSYRGPKEDTQYF
TGTGCCAGCAGTTCCTACAGGGGGCCGAAGGAGGATACGCAGTATTTT
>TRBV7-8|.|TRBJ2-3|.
CASSPRRVETDTQYF
TGTGCCAGCAGCCCGAGGAGGGTGGAAACAGATACGCAGTATTTT
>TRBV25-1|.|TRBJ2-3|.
CASTGTDTQYF
TGTGCCAGCACGGGAACAGATACGCAGTATTTT
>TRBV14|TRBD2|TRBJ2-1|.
CASSQEVRDYITSYNEQFF
TGTGCCAGCAGCCAAGAAGTACGGGACTATATTACCTCCTACAATGAGCAGTTCTTC
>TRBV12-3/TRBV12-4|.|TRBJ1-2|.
CASSFGYAYGYTF
TGTGCCAGCAGTTTCGGGTATGCCTATGGCTACACCTTC
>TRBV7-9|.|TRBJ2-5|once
CASTSLRGQDQETQYF
TGTGCCAGCACCTCGTTACGTGGACAAGACCAAGAGACCCAGTACTTC
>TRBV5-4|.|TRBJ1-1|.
CASSPTGGAGGNTEAFF
TGTGCCAGCAGCCCCACCGGGGGGGCAGGTGGGAACACTGAAGCTTTCTTT
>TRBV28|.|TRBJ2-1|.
CASSSRGFSEQFF
TGTGCCAGCAGTTCCCGCGGTTTTAGTGAGCAGTTCTTC
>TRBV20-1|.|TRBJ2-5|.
CSAPYWETQYF
TGCAGTGCCCCCTATTGGGAGACCCAGTACTTC
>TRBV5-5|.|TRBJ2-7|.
CASSLGRVYEQYF
TGTGCCAGCAGCTTGGGTCGGGTCTACGAGCAGTACTTC
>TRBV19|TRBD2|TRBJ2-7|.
CASSRGLNYEQYF
TGTGCCAGTAGTAGGGGACTAAACTACGAGCAGTACTTC
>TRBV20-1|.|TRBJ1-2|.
CSASVRASNYGYTF
TGCAGTGCTAGTGTCAGGGCCTCTAACTATGGCTACACCTTC
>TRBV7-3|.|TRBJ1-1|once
CASSSAGSTEAFF
TGTGCCAGCAGCTCCGCGGGGAGCACTGAAGCTTTCTTT
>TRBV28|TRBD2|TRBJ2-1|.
CASSLRRGSSYNEQFF
TGTGCCAGCAGTTTAAGGCGGGGGAGCTCCTACAATGAGCAGTTCTTC
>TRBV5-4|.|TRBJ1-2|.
CASSQTPGDYGYTF
TGTGCCAGCAGCCAAACTCCAGGGGACTATGGCTACACCTTC
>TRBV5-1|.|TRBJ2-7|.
CASSLSIRGESYEQYF
TGCGCCAGCAGCTTGAGTATCAGGGGGGAATCCTACGAGCAGTACTTC
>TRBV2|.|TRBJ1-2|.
CASSGQGFGYTF
TGTGCCAGCAGTGGGCAGGGATTTGGCTACACCTTC
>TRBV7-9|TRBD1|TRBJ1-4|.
CASSPRLTGQLTTNEKLFF
TGTGCCAGCAGTCCTCGCTTGACGGGACAGTTAACAACTAATGAAAAACTGTTTTTT
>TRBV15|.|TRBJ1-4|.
CATSRDRGATNEKLFF
TGTGCCACCAGCAGAGATCGAGGAGCAACTAATGAAAAACTGTTTTTT
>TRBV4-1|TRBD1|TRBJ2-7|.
CASSHPGQGLYEQYF
TGCGCCAGCAGCCACCCGGGACAGGGTCTCTACGAGCAGTACTTC
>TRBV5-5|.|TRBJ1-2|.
CASSLDREFGYGYTF
TGTGCCAGCAGCTTGGACCGGGAATTCGGCTATGGCTACACCTTC
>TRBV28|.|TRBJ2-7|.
CASSLWGDTTYEQYF
TGTGCCAGCAGTTTATGGGGGGACACGACCTACGAGCAGTACTTC
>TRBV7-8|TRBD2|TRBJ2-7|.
CASSLGPTLAGGYEQYF
TGTGCCAGCAGCTTAGGTCCAACTCTAGCGGGGGGCTACGAGCAGTACTTC